This T cell receptor (beta chain) is from a study of shared clonotypes between healthy human individuals. About the study: A couple of women and a few men aged 18 to 49 made up the donors.

The data were produced by immunoSEQ multiplex PCR, yet TCRdb's version contains in-frame clones alone and is incomplete. The table includes some 1 million clones, approximately 76% detected once. Per germline, CDR1 SGHRS and CDR2 YFSETQ. Between the trimmed V and J ends, which lost 5 bases and 5 bases, there was a span of 10 bases. The CDR3 spans 12 residues. This clone was seen a few times. The identical CDR3 is also encoded by other nucleotide sequences in the sample. The sequence was collected from a man aged 18 to 29 in good health. The gene calls are TRBV5-1 and TRBJ1-2; D might be TRBD1 (5 bases). Sequencing was performed on memory CD4+ T cells sorted from blood. Subset given: CD45RA-negative fraction. Here the CDR3 DNA reads TGCGCCAGCAGTTCGGAGGGGTATGGCTACACCTTC. Translated: CASSSEGYGYTF.